Listed here are 8 T cell receptor beta chains from one sample, sequenced in a study of cytomegalovirus exposure and HLA in healthy donors. PCR amplification relied on 60 Vbeta primers (plus 13 Jbeta primers). Assay used: immunoSEQ multiplex PCR; TCRdb lists only in-frame clones, some missing. The data contain approximately 100,000 clones, about 77% of them singletons. Sequencing used PBMCs. The receptors were gathered from a woman younger than 30 in good health and CMV-seropositive.

This clone was picked up a small number of times. The gene calls are TRBV4-3 and TRBJ2-7, with D possibly being TRBD1 (6 bases). V was clipped by 0 bases and J by 7 bases, with 22 bases between them. Looked up from germline, CDR1 is LGHNA and CDR2 is YSLEER. The CDR3 extends over 17 amino acids. CDR3 protein: CASSQENRVGGGGEQYF. For the CDR3, the DNA is TGCGCCAGCAGCCAAGAAAACAGGGTTGGAGGTGGTGGAGAGCAGTACTTC.

In the case of this clone: Other DNA sequences in this specimen translate into the identical CDR3. V usage is TRBV4-2 and J usage is TRBJ1-2; D call uncertain. The V and J ends lost 1 base and 7 bases respectively, with 4 bases between them. The V gene's germline CDR1 is LGHNA and CDR2 YNFKEQ. The CDR3 totals 11 residues. CDR3 loop: CASSQGGGYTF. CDR3 nucleotides: TGTGCCAGCAGCCAAGGAGGTGGCTACACCTTC.

The chain uses TRBV6-6 and TRBJ2-7; the D gene is possibly TRBD2 (6 bases). Germline lookup yields CDR1 MNHNY and CDR2 SVGAGI (reference sequence). V gave up 7 bases and J gave up 1 base, with 14 bases separating them. The CDR3 covers 14 residues. For the CDR3, the DNA is TGTGCCAGCACCCCGGGAGTCCAATCCTACGAGCAGTACTTC. It yields the protein CASTPGVQSYEQYF.

The chain is built from TRBV7-8 and TRBJ1-4; a weak D match, TRBD1 (6 bases). Trimming stripped 5 bases from V and 8 bases from J, with 15 bases between. CDR1 SGHVS and CDR2 FQNEAQ come from the germline V gene. The CDR3 consists of 14 residues. The CDR3 DNA sequence: TGTGCCAGCAGCGCACAGGGCATGGCCGAAAAACTGTTTTTT. Amino acids: CASSAQGMAEKLFF.

The V gene is TRBV7-6, the J gene TRBJ2-7; 8 nucleotides line up with TRBD1. Germline V CDR1 and CDR2: SGHVS, FNYEAQ. The V gene end was trimmed by 3 bases and the J gene end by 2 bases; junction bases not matched to a gene: 3. The CDR3 has 14 amino acids. In nucleotides, the CDR3 is TGTGCCAGCAGCTTGGACAGGGTTACCTACGAGCAGTACTTC. This translates into CASSLDRVTYEQYF.

The rearrangement links TRBV7-2 to TRBJ1-4; possible D gene TRBD1, 6 bases. CDR1 is SGHTA and CDR2 is FQGNSA in the germline V gene. V gave up 2 bases and J gave up 8 bases, with 9 bases separating them. The CDR3 has 13 amino acids. The chain's CDR3 is CASSLNRVEKLFF. The CDR3, as DNA: TGTGCCAGCAGCTTAAACAGGGTCGAAAAACTGTTTTTT.

The V and J genes are TRBV29-1 and TRBJ1-1, with TRBD1 as a possible D gene (5 bases). The germline CDR1 and CDR2 sequences are SQVTM and ANQGSEA. The CDR3 consists of 14 residues. Trimming removed 6 bases from V and 5 bases from J, with 19 bases in between. In DNA form, the CDR3 reads TGCAGCGTGGGGGTGGGGGGTAGTAGAACTGAAGCTTTCTTT. Translated, it gives CSVGVGGSRTEAFF.

This clone was counted only a few times. J is TRBJ2-1 and V is TRBV6-5, with D maybe TRBD2 (6 bases). The V gene's germline CDR1 is MNHEY and CDR2 SVGAGI. Deletions cut 5 bases from V and 6 bases from J, with 14 bases between. The CDR3 consists of 14 residues. CDR3 residues: CASSDVTRSNEQFF. The CDR3 nucleotides read TGTGCCAGCAGTGATGTGACTAGAAGCAATGAGCAGTTCTTC.